This passage covers 29 T cell receptor beta chains from one sample sequenced in a study of spatial heterogeneity in lung cancer. Described time point: sample taken at primary tumor resection. Each CDR3 protein is one row after TCRdb ran MiXCR on the 5' RACE reads. The sample records some 40,000 distinct CDR3 sequences, less than 6.5% being singletons. The material sequenced was PBMCs, taken at surgery. Receptors were obtained from a female donor with early-stage non-small cell lung cancer.

The V call is TRBV5-1, the J call TRBJ1-1; D perhaps matches TRBD1 (5 bases). From germline, CDR1 is SGHRS and CDR2 YFSETQ. Deletions cut 4 bases from V and 6 bases from J, with 16 bases between. The CDR3 covers 14 residues. CDR3 region: CASSPSGEGSEAFF. As DNA, the CDR3 is TGCGCCAGCAGCCCCTCCGGTGAGGGGTCTGAAGCTTTCTTT.

This clonotype was recorded a few times. This chain connects TRBV6-5 to TRBJ2-1; no clear D. CDR3 length: 13 amino acids. Germline V gives CDR1 MNHEY, CDR2 SVGAGI. V dropped 6 bases and J dropped 13 bases, with 19 bases sitting between them. CDR3: CASSITSEQSQFF. The CDR3, as DNA: TGTGCCAGCAGCATAACCTCGGAACAGTCCCAGTTCTTC.

This sequence joins TRBV10-3 and TRBJ1-5; 7 bases agree with TRBD1. V dropped 9 bases and J dropped 2; count of bases not matched to a gene: 10. This CDR3 is built from 15 residues. CDR1 and CDR2 from the germline V gene are ENHRY and SYGVKD. The CDR3 spells CAMHPPDRGNQPQHF. In nucleotides, the CDR3 is TGTGCCATGCATCCCCCCGACAGGGGCAATCAGCCCCAGCATTTT.

This clonotype was seen ten or more times. The chain combines TRBV28 with TRBJ2-1, with TRBD2 matching 11 bases. V was pared by 7 bases and J by 7 bases, with 3 bases of the junction left unmatched. This CDR3 contains 13 residues. The germline gives CDR1 MDHEN, CDR2 SYDVKM. The DNA of the CDR3 is TGTGCCAGCACTAGCGGGGGGACTAATGAGCAGTTCTTC. This sequence encodes CASTSGGTNEQFF.

This clonotype was found many times. The V and J genes are TRBV20-1 and TRBJ2-3, with TRBD1 matching 7 bases. This CDR3 contains 15 residues. The germline V gene has CDR1 DFQATT and CDR2 SNEGSKA (reference sequence). The V segment lost 3 bases and the J segment 3 bases; nucleotides outside the gene matches: 9. CDR3: CSASTTGAVTDTQYF. Written as DNA, the CDR3 is TGCAGTGCTAGTACAACAGGGGCTGTGACAGATACGCAGTATTTT.

In this sample, this clonotype turned up many times. The V gene is TRBV7-4, the J gene TRBJ2-2; D call uncertain. Trimming stripped 5 bases from V and 7 bases from J, with 17 bases between. Germline V gene sequence: CDR1 SGHVT, CDR2 SQSDAQ. This CDR3 is built from 15 residues. The CDR3 nucleotides are TGTGCCAGCAGCCCCCCGGGCCAACCCATCGGGGAGCTGTTTTTT. This encodes CASSPPGQPIGELFF.

This clonotype was picked up a small number of times. The chain is built from TRBV4-2 and TRBJ1-1, with D possibly TRBD1 on 5 matching bases. Trimming cost V 0 bases and J 5 bases, with 16 bases left between them. From germline, CDR1 is LGHNA and CDR2 YNFKEQ. The length of the CDR3 is 16 residues. Here the CDR3 reads CASSQDGAGLGTEAFF. CDR3 in DNA: TGTGCCAGCAGCCAAGATGGAGCAGGGCTCGGAACTGAAGCTTTCTTT.

The gene calls are TRBV12-5 and TRBJ2-3; D gene uncertain. Trimming removed 4 bases at V and 2 bases at J, with 4 bases between. Germline loops: CDR1 LGHNT, CDR2 FRNRAP. This CDR3 is built from 12 residues. This CDR3 is CASGYSTDTQYF. Here the CDR3 DNA reads TGTGCTAGTGGTTACTCCACAGATACGCAGTATTTT. Together with reference TRBV12-5 and TRBJ2-3, the CDR3 gives the full variable domain: DARVTQTPRHKVTEMGQEVTMRCQPILGHNTVFWYRQTMMQGLELLAYFRNRAPLDDSGMPKDRFSAEMPDATLATLKIQPSEPRDSAVYFCASGYSTDTQYFGPGTRLTVL.

This clonotype appeared many times. CDR3: CSATQGIETQYF. CDR3 in DNA: TGCAGTGCTACACAGGGGATAGAGACCCAGTACTTC. J is TRBJ2-5 and V is TRBV20-1, with 7 bases that match TRBD1. The germline gives CDR1 DFQATT, CDR2 SNEGSKA (reference sequence). The CDR3 is 12 amino acids. With 4 bases clipped from V and 4 bases from J, the junction kept 3 bases outside the gene matches.

The chain couples TRBV5-1 to TRBJ1-6, with D hard to call. From germline, CDR1 is SGHRS and CDR2 YFSETQ. The CDR3 has 14 amino acids. V lost 1 base, J lost 10 bases, and 12 bases lay in between. The CDR3 loop reads CASSLSWVGSPLHF. The DNA for the CDR3 is TGCGCCAGCAGCTTGTCTTGGGTTGGGTCACCCCTCCACTTT. The whole variable domain, remainder taken from reference TRBV5-1 and TRBJ1-6, is KAGVTQTPRYLIKTRGQQVTLSCSPISGHRSVSWYQQTPGQGLQFLFEYFSETQRNKGNFPGRFSGRQFSNSRSEMNVSTLELGDSALYLCASSLSWVGSPLHFGNGTRLTVT.

This clonotype has ten or more counts. V usage is TRBV24-1 and J usage is TRBJ1-2, with TRBD1 identical over 7 bases. The CDR3 extends over 16 amino acids. Germline V gene sequence: CDR1 KGHDR, CDR2 SFDVKD. The ends lost 2 bases at V and 4 bases at J; junction bases unmatched: 9. CDR3 sequence reads: CATSDSPGAGGYGYTF. In DNA, the CDR3 is TGTGCCACCAGTGATTCCCCCGGCGCAGGGGGCTATGGCTACACCTTC.

This clonotype was found many times. The rearrangement joins TRBV12-3 or TRBV12-4 to TRBJ1-4; D gene uncertain. There are 17 residues in the CDR3. V lost 3 bases and J lost 3, with 17 bases in between. The CDR3 spells CASSFGSWFTANEKLFF. CDR3 nucleotide sequence: TGTGCCAGCAGTTTCGGCAGTTGGTTTACCGCTAATGAAAAACTGTTTTTT.

The rearrangement links TRBV12-3 or TRBV12-4 to TRBJ1-1; no clear D gene. This CDR3 spans 10 amino acids. V was shortened by 1 base and J by 10 bases, with 4 bases between the two germline ends. The CDR3 is CASSLGLAFF. The DNA of the CDR3 is TGTGCCAGCAGTTTAGGTCTAGCTTTCTTT.

V usage is TRBV9 and J usage is TRBJ2-3; either TRBD1 or TRBD2 may supply D (5 bases each). Deletions cut 0 bases from V and 2 bases from J, with 10 bases between. The germline V gene has CDR1 SGDLS and CDR2 YYNGEE. The CDR3 loop spans 15 amino acids. The CDR3 spells CASSVGAGTTDTQYF. The CDR3 bases are TGTGCCAGCAGCGTAGGGGCAGGGACCACAGATACGCAGTATTTT.

This clonotype was seen at least ten times. The J gene is TRBJ1-1, the V gene TRBV5-1; no firm D call. V gave up 4 bases and J gave up 1 base, with 8 bases separating them. This CDR3 comprises 13 residues. Germline V lookup: CDR1 SGHRS, CDR2 YFSETQ. The CDR3 region is CASSHDRNTEAFF. The CDR3 DNA reads as TGCGCCAGCAGCCATGACCGGAACACTGAAGCTTTCTTT.

The chain uses TRBV6-2 or TRBV6-3 and TRBJ2-7; D is unresolved. CDR1 and CDR2 (germline): MNHEY, SVGEGT. This CDR3 region has 11 residues. The germline V and J ends were trimmed by 1 base and 5 bases, with 3 bases remaining between them. The DNA of the CDR3 is TGTGCCAGCAGTTACTTTAACGAGCAGTACTTC. It yields the protein CASSYFNEQYF.

This clonotype was recorded at least ten times. This chain joins TRBV29-1 and TRBJ1-1; 7 nucleotides align to TRBD1. J was trimmed by 2 bases and V by 7 bases; bases with no gene match: 7. The CDR3 is 13 amino acids. The germline gives CDR1 SQVTM, CDR2 ANQGSEA. This CDR3 is CSAAQGTNTEAFF. CDR3 DNA sequence: TGCAGCGCCGCACAGGGGACTAACACTGAAGCTTTCTTT.

This clonotype was seen repeatedly, ten times or more. The chain links TRBV5-6 to TRBJ2-3; 8 bases match TRBD2. Germline V gives CDR1 SGHDT, CDR2 YYEEEE. CDR3 size: 15 residues. V was clipped by 1 base and J by 3 bases; unmatched bases: 4. CDR3 loop: CASSLRGGPTDTQYF. As DNA, the CDR3 is TGTGCCAGCAGCTTGCGGGGGGGGCCAACAGATACGCAGTATTTT.

The V gene is TRBV30, the J gene TRBJ2-3, with a possible D match to TRBD2 (6 bases). Germline CDR1 and CDR2: GTSNPN and SVGIG (reference sequence). The CDR3 consists of 15 residues. Trimming stripped 3 bases from V and 5 bases from J, with 18 bases between. This CDR3 is CAWRSGAALGDTQYF. CDR3 nucleotide sequence: TGTGCCTGGAGGTCGGGAGCGGCCTTGGGAGATACGCAGTATTTT.

With regard to this clonotype: At one end, the junction sequence differs from germline, possibly due to a read error. The chain recombines TRBV6-2 or TRBV6-3 with TRBJ2-5, with TRBD1 as a possible D gene (6 bases). Looked up from germline, CDR1 is MNHEY and CDR2 is SVGEGT. The CDR3 is 15 amino acids. CDR3 DNA sequence: TGTGCCGGCAGCCGGGACATAGAGTACCAAGAGACCCAGTACTTC. This encodes CAGSRDIEYQETQYF.

This clonotype was counted at least ten times. The rearrangement joins TRBV7-2 to TRBJ2-1; D is ambiguous. V lost 1 base, J lost 3 bases, and 4 bases lay in between. Germline assignment: CDR1 SGHTA and CDR2 FQGNSA. CDR3 length equals 13 residues. CDR3 residues: CASSLVGYNEQFF. CDR3 DNA: TGTGCCAGCAGCTTAGTTGGCTACAATGAGCAGTTCTTC.

This clonotype was counted ten times or more. The V gene is TRBV3-1, the J gene TRBJ1-1; 7 bases match TRBD1. Trimming removed 5 bases from V and 7 bases from J; junction bases left unmatched: 4. The CDR3 spans 12 residues. CDR1 is LGHDT, CDR2 YNNKEL, per germline (reference sequence). For the CDR3, the DNA is TGTGCCAGCAGCAGGGGGCTGGATGAAGCTTTCTTT. Translation gives CASSRGLDEAFF. The full variable domain, its missing parts supplied by reference TRBV3-1 and TRBJ1-1, is DTAVSQTPKYLVTQMGNDKSIKCEQNLGHDTMYWYKQDSKKFLKIMFSYNNKELIINETVPNRFSPKSPDKAHLNLHINSLELGDSAVYFCASSRGLDEAFFGQGTRLTVV.

This clonotype has just a few counts. The gene calls are TRBV5-1 and TRBJ2-2; D tentatively fits TRBD1 or TRBD2 (5 bases each). Deletions cut 0 bases from V and 4 bases from J, with 10 bases between. Germline loops: CDR1 SGHRS, CDR2 YFSETQ. The CDR3 covers 15 residues. This CDR3 is CASSLALGTTGELFF. For the CDR3, the DNA is TGCGCCAGCAGCTTGGCCCTGGGGACCACCGGGGAGCTGTTTTTT.

This clonotype was picked up many times. The CDR3 is CASSLEGQTTGELFF. The CDR3 DNA sequence: TGCGCCAGCAGCTTGGAGGGACAGACCACCGGGGAGCTGTTTTTT. The rearrangement uses TRBV5-1 and TRBJ2-2, with TRBD1 identical over 7 bases. The V gene's germline CDR1 is SGHRS and CDR2 YFSETQ. Unmatched junction bases numbered 3, after V lost 0 bases and J lost 4 bases. This CDR3 is built from 15 residues.

This clonotype was observed at least ten times. The DNA for the CDR3 is TGTGCCTGCGCACTAGCGGGGGCCACCGGCGTCCTGACTTTC. Protein product: CACALAGATGVLTF. This sequence joins TRBV30 and TRBJ2-6, with 11 bases fitting TRBD2. Trimming cost V 6 bases and J 12 bases; bases outside gene matches: 10. Germline V CDR1 and CDR2: GTSNPN, SVGIG (reference sequence). CDR3 length: 14 residues.

This clonotype has ten or more counts. The CDR3 nucleotides are TGTGCCAGCAGCCTGTCTCAGGGGAATGAAAAACTGTTTTTT. Residues: CASSLSQGNEKLFF. The chain has TRBV28 and TRBJ1-4; D may be TRBD1 (6 bases). The CDR3 length is 14 residues. V lost 6 bases and J 5 bases, leaving 13 bases between the germline ends. Germline V gene data show CDR1 as MDHEN and CDR2 as SYDVKM.

At least ten counts were recorded for this clonotype. The rearrangement uses TRBV12-3 or TRBV12-4 and TRBJ1-1; tentative D call: TRBD1 (5 bases). V shed 2 bases and J shed 4 bases, with 14 bases lying between them. The CDR3 sequence is 15 residues long. The CDR3: CASSLTGGTGTEAFF. CDR3 coding DNA: TGTGCCAGCAGTTTAACAGGCGGGACTGGCACTGAAGCTTTCTTT.

CDR3 in amino acids: CASSYSTTGTGDGYTF. CDR3 DNA: TGTGCCAGCAGTTACTCGACTACAGGGACAGGGGATGGCTACACCTTC. The J gene is TRBJ1-2, the V gene TRBV6-5; 10 bases map to TRBD1. Germline CDR1 reads MNHEY; CDR2 reads SVGAGI. The CDR3 runs 16 residues. V was pared by 0 bases and J by 6 bases, with 7 bases of the junction left unmatched.

This clonotype has a count of ten or more. This chain uses TRBV2 with TRBJ1-2; D is ambiguous. With 9 bases removed from V and 5 bases from J, the gap between germline ends came to 22 bases. The germline V gene has CDR1 SNHLY and CDR2 FYNNEI. The CDR3 spans 15 residues. For the CDR3, the DNA is TGTGCCAGATCAACCCAGAATGATTTGCTTTATGGCTACACCTTC. Its translation is CARSTQNDLLYGYTF.